The 32 T cell receptor beta chains given below trace back to one sample, sequenced in a study of T cells in Graves' hyperthyroidism and ophthalmopathy. RNA transcripts gave rise to amplified TCR beta CDR3 regions. During a first-round RT-PCR of the TCR CDR3, the HTBI primer set was used. Using its own MiXCR run on the multiplex PCR reads, TCRdb lists one record per CDR3 protein. Found here are 370,000 or so distinct CDR3 sequences, less than 15% of them singletons; the top ten hold about a fifth. Sequencing was done on a sample of blood. These receptors came from a man under 40 with Graves' hyperthyroidism that later progressed to Graves' ophthalmopathy.

This clonotype has more than one count but fewer than ten. The V gene is TRBV7-9, the J gene TRBJ2-5; D unresolved. The CDR3 contains 13 residues. CDR1 is SEHNR and CDR2 is FQNEAQ in the germline V gene (reference sequence). V lost 2 bases and J 2 bases, leaving 6 bases between the germline ends. The CDR3 DNA reads TGTGCCAGCAGCTTACCCAGACAAGAGACCCAGTACTTC. Translated: CASSLPRQETQYF.

This clonotype has more than one count but fewer than ten. The J gene is TRBJ2-7, the V gene TRBV27, with 8 bases lining up with TRBD1. This CDR3 has 15 amino acids. The J segment lost 0 bases and the V segment lost 3 bases, leaving 4 bases of the junction unmatched. Germline V lookup: CDR1 MNHEY, CDR2 SMNVEV (reference sequence). The CDR3 is CASSFTGGASYEQYF. CDR3 coding DNA: TGTGCCAGCAGTTTCACAGGGGGAGCCTCCTACGAGCAGTACTTC.

On this clonotype: This clone may be a read error of a much larger clone one base away. CDR3 residues: CVSSSLREQYF. The DNA for the CDR3 is TGTGTCAGCAGCTCCCTCAGGGAGCAGTACTTC. J is TRBJ2-7 and V is TRBV11-2, with D uncertain. Germline V CDR1 and CDR2: SGHAT, FQNNGV. The CDR3 runs to 11 residues.

The table lists this clonotype with many counts. The chain has TRBV12-3 or TRBV12-4 and TRBJ2-3; 7 bases line up with TRBD1. The junction had 13 bases not matched to a gene; V was cut back by 6 bases and J by 1 base. This CDR3 has 17 amino acids. The CDR3 spells CASSFDRDPTGTDTQYF. The CDR3 nucleotides read TGTGCCAGCAGCTTTGACAGGGACCCCACCGGCACAGATACGCAGTATTTT.

The rearrangement joins TRBV7-2 to TRBJ2-7; D perhaps matches TRBD2 (5 bases). V was pared by 3 bases and J by 3 bases, with 12 bases between. The CDR3 loop spans 14 amino acids. From germline, CDR1 is SGHTA and CDR2 FQGNSA. This chain's CDR3 is CASSLSPEGYEQYF. For the CDR3, the DNA is TGTGCCAGCAGCTTGTCTCCCGAGGGCTACGAGCAGTACTTC.

J is TRBJ1-2 and V is TRBV4-2, with D perhaps matching TRBD1 (5 bases). The CDR3 is made up of 16 amino acids. Per germline, CDR1 LGHNA and CDR2 YNFKEQ. V lost 0 bases, J lost 3 bases, and 14 bases lay in between. CDR3 DNA: TGTGCCAGCAGCCAAGATTACACAGGAGGGGACTATGGCTACACCTTC. It yields the protein CASSQDYTGGDYGYTF.

V and J are TRBV13 and TRBJ2-7; TRBD2 aligns across 11 bases. CDR1 and CDR2 from the germline V gene are PRHDT and FYEKMQ (reference sequence). V was pared by 5 bases and J by 1 base, with 7 bases of the junction left unmatched. The CDR3 sequence is 16 residues long. The CDR3 DNA reads as TGTGCCAGCAGCGGCCGACTAGCGGGGCAATCCTACGAGCAGTACTTC. Translating it yields CASSGRLAGQSYEQYF.

This clonotype was counted between two and nine times. The chain has TRBV7-9 and TRBJ2-7; tentatively, D is TRBD1 (6 bases). Germline V gives CDR1 SEHNR, CDR2 FQNEAQ (reference sequence). Trimming shortened V by 3 bases and J by 3 bases, and 15 bases separated the two germline ends. The CDR3 loop spans 15 amino acids. In nucleotides, the CDR3 is TGTGCCAGCAGCTTGTACAGGGAAAGCGGCTACGAGCAGTACTTC. Translated, it gives CASSLYRESGYEQYF.

The CDR3 protein is CASSQVGRTSGGDEQFF. CDR3 DNA sequence: TGCGCCAGCAGCCAAGTAGGGCGGACTAGCGGGGGGGATGAGCAGTTCTTC. The rearrangement links TRBV4-1 to TRBJ2-1, with 15 nucleotides matching TRBD2. The CDR3 contains 17 residues. V dropped 1 base and J dropped 8; count of bases not matched to a gene: 6. Germline V lookup: CDR1 MGHRA, CDR2 YSYEKL.

This clonotype appeared many times. The rearrangement links TRBV7-2 to TRBJ1-5, with 8 bases matching TRBD1. V lost 3 bases and J lost 7; bases outside the gene matches: 8. The CDR3 contains 15 residues. The V gene's germline CDR1 is SGHTA and CDR2 FQGNSA. Here the CDR3 reads CASSLDRELGQPQHF. CDR3 in DNA: TGTGCCAGCAGCTTGGACAGGGAATTAGGCCAGCCCCAGCATTTT.

This clonotype was found many times. The chain couples TRBV12-3 or TRBV12-4 to TRBJ1-1, with D possibly TRBD1 on 6 matching bases. CDR3 length: 15 amino acids. Trimming took off 5 bases at V and 1 base at J, with 14 bases between the two ends. For the CDR3, the DNA is TGTGCCAGCAGTCCCGCCACAGGGACGAACACTGAAGCTTTCTTT. This gives the protein CASSPATGTNTEAFF.

There are a few counts of this clonotype. The chain links TRBV7-9 to TRBJ2-4, with D perhaps matching TRBD2 (5 bases). The ends were cut back, 4 bases at V and 0 bases at J, with 16 bases in the middle. The CDR3 length is 17 residues. The germline V gene has CDR1 SEHNR and CDR2 FQNEAQ (reference sequence). The CDR3 here is CASSSDPGGPAKNIQYF. In DNA form, the CDR3 reads TGTGCCAGCAGCTCCGACCCCGGAGGCCCAGCCAAAAACATTCAGTACTTC.

This clonotype was observed a handful of times. The chain has TRBV20-1 and TRBJ2-1; 7 positions match TRBD1. The CDR3 has 14 residues. CDR1 is DFQATT and CDR2 is SNEGSKA in the germline V gene (reference sequence). Trimming cost V 5 bases and J 10 bases; bases outside gene matches: 14. CDR3 DNA sequence: TGCAGTGCTGGGCCCGGGACAGCCTCGTGGGAGCAGTTCTTC. As protein: CSAGPGTASWEQFF.

The chain employs TRBV27 and TRBJ2-7; the D call may be TRBD1 or TRBD2 (5 bases each). Trimming shortened V by 5 bases and J by 2 bases, and 22 bases separated the two germline ends. Germline CDR1 and CDR2: MNHEY and SMNVEV (reference sequence). CDR3 length equals 17 residues. The chain's CDR3 is CASSPSLLRGGTYEQYF. As DNA, the CDR3 is TGTGCCAGCAGTCCGTCGTTGTTGAGGGGCGGAACCTACGAGCAGTACTTC.

This clonotype showed up many times. The chain carries TRBV20-1 and TRBJ2-1; tentatively, D is TRBD2 (6 bases). CDR1 and CDR2 (germline): DFQATT, SNEGSKA (reference sequence). V dropped 5 bases and J dropped 5 bases, with 16 bases sitting between them. The CDR3 contains 14 residues. CDR3 sequence: CSADPGTYNNEQFF. The CDR3 DNA sequence: TGCAGTGCTGACCCCGGGACTTACAACAATGAGCAGTTCTTC.

This clonotype was observed many times. CDR3 in amino acids: CASSEGRQPNGKLFF. The CDR3 coding sequence is TGTGCCAGCAGTGAAGGCCGCCAGCCCAACGGAAAACTGTTTTTT. The chain is built from TRBV2 and TRBJ1-4, with D hard to call. Per the germline V gene, CDR1 is SNHLY and CDR2 is FYNNEI. The CDR3 is made up of 15 amino acids. Trimming cost V 1 base and J 10 bases, with 16 bases left between them.

The rearrangement links TRBV2 to TRBJ1-5; D call uncertain. Germline-derived CDR1 and CDR2 are SNHLY and FYNNEI. The CDR3 runs to 15 residues. V was cut by 1 base and J by 2 bases, with 9 bases left in between. CDR3 sequence (DNA): TGTGCCAGCAGTGAAGTGGTCACTGGCAATCAGCCCCAGCATTTT. Amino acids: CASSEVVTGNQPQHF.

In this sample, this clonotype turned up many times. This sequence joins TRBV6-1 and TRBJ2-6; D remains ambiguous. Germline loops: CDR1 MNHNS, CDR2 SASEGT. V gave up 7 bases and J gave up 1 base, with 8 bases separating them. The CDR3 is made up of 14 amino acids. The CDR3 region has the DNA TGTGCCAGCAAGAAGGTATCTGGGGCCAACGTCCTGACTTTC. This translates into CASKKVSGANVLTF.

The chain has TRBV19 and TRBJ2-5; 10 bases match TRBD1. The length of the CDR3 is 14 residues. Germline V CDR1 and CDR2: LNHDA, SQIVND (reference sequence). V was pared by 3 bases and J by 5 bases, with 3 bases of the junction left unmatched. As DNA, the CDR3 is TGTGCCAGTAGTATGGGACAGGGGTGGGAGACCCAGTACTTC. This sequence encodes CASSMGQGWETQYF.

The chain combines TRBV7-2 with TRBJ1-2, with D maybe TRBD1 (5 bases). V was trimmed by 1 base and J by 8 bases, leaving 17 bases between them. The CDR3 contains 15 residues. Germline loops: CDR1 SGHTA, CDR2 FQGNSA. Here the CDR3 DNA reads TGTGCCAGCAGCTTAGTTGGGCAGGGCTCCTACGGCTACACCTTC. This gives the protein CASSLVGQGSYGYTF.

Only a few counts were recorded for this clonotype. The V call is TRBV29-1, the J call TRBJ2-1, with 9 bases aligning to TRBD2. The CDR3 contains 14 residues. Germline loops: CDR1 SQVTM, CDR2 ANQGSEA. The V and J ends lost 2 bases and 8 bases, in that order; junction bases with no gene match: 7. CDR3 coding DNA: TGCAGCGTTGAATTGCGGGGGGGCGAAGATGAGCAGTTCTTC. It specifies CSVELRGGEDEQFF.

This clonotype turned up a few times. A much larger clone differs from this one at a single base, so this may be a read error. The rearrangement uses TRBV2 and TRBJ1-1; D call uncertain. The CDR3 has 14 amino acids. In germline, CDR1 is SNHLY, CDR2 FYNNEI. Trimming pared 8 bases from V and 5 bases from J, leaving 18 bases between. The chain's CDR3 is CASGAGWWVTEAFF. CDR3 coding DNA: TGTGCCAGCGGCGCCGGGTGGTGGGTGACTGAAGCTTTCTTT.

In its sample, this clonotype was seen once. The chain combines TRBV7-2 with TRBJ2-1; 13 bases agree with TRBD2. This CDR3 spans 16 amino acids. Losses at the gene ends were 5 bases for V and 6 bases for J; bases not matched to a gene: 7. Germline CDR1 is SGHTA and CDR2 is FQGNSA. The DNA of the CDR3 is TGTGCCAGCAGCATCCTAACTAGCGGGGGGGCCAATGAGCAGTTCTTC. Protein sequence: CASSILTSGGANEQFF.

This clonotype appeared a few times. V usage is TRBV7-9 and J usage is TRBJ2-7; 10 nucleotides line up with TRBD2. The CDR3 is made up of 15 amino acids. J was trimmed by 2 bases and V by 4 bases; bases with no gene match: 5. The V gene's germline CDR1 is SEHNR and CDR2 FQNEAQ (reference sequence). This CDR3 is CASSSTTSGPYEQYF. As DNA, the CDR3 is TGTGCCAGCAGCTCAACGACTAGCGGGCCCTACGAGCAGTACTTC.

This clonotype was seen a few times. The chain uses TRBV30 and TRBJ1-2; D is possibly TRBD1 (5 bases). The CDR3 is made up of 11 amino acids. Germline V CDR1 and CDR2: GTSNPN, SVGIG (reference sequence). V was cut by 7 bases and J by 4 bases, with 10 bases left in between. The DNA of the CDR3 is TGTGCCTCCTGGACATTCTATGGCTACACCTTC. Protein product: CASWTFYGYTF.

This clonotype was seen only a few times. This rearrangement joins TRBV6-1 to TRBJ2-3; D is perhaps TRBD2 (6 bases). CDR3 length equals 17 residues. V lost 3 bases to trimming and J lost 0 bases, with 16 bases between them. The germline V gene has CDR1 MNHNS and CDR2 SASEGT. DNA for the CDR3: TGTGCCAGCAGTGACTTACCTATAGCGGTTAGCACAGATACGCAGTATTTT. This codes for CASSDLPIAVSTDTQYF.

A few counts support this clonotype. The chain links TRBV5-4 to TRBJ1-4, with 7 bases aligning to TRBD1. V shed 4 bases, J shed 12 bases, and the junction held 6 bases outside the gene matches. CDR1 SGHNT and CDR2 YYREEE come from the germline V gene (reference sequence). The CDR3 sequence is 12 residues long. CDR3 DNA: TGTGCCAGCAGCATAGCCGGGACAGAACTGTTTTTT. It encodes CASSIAGTELFF.

This clonotype has a handful of counts. V and J are TRBV6-1 and TRBJ2-6; no clear D. V gave up 7 bases and J gave up 2 bases, with 12 bases separating them. Germline V gene sequence: CDR1 MNHNS, CDR2 SASEGT. The CDR3 loop spans 15 amino acids. CDR3 sequence: CASIEDHPGANVLTF. The CDR3 DNA follows: TGTGCCAGCATTGAGGATCACCCTGGGGCCAACGTCCTGACTTTC.

In this sample, this clonotype turned up many times. The chain has TRBV6-1 and TRBJ1-1; D not resolved. Trimming stripped 1 base from V and 3 bases from J, with 15 bases between. The CDR3 length is 16 residues. Per the germline V gene, CDR1 is MNHNS and CDR2 is SASEGT. The CDR3 region has the DNA TGTGCCAGCAGTGAAGGATTCGGACGGCGCTACACTGAAGCTTTCTTT. Residues: CASSEGFGRRYTEAFF.

The rearrangement joins TRBV12-3 or TRBV12-4 to TRBJ2-7, with D perhaps being TRBD1 or TRBD2 (5 bases each). The CDR3 contains 15 residues. Trimming took off 4 bases at V and 5 bases at J, with 18 bases between the two ends. The CDR3 DNA is TGTGCCAGCAGTTACATTGTTGGGGCCGGGGACGAGCAGTACTTC. It encodes CASSYIVGAGDEQYF.

V and J are TRBV9 and TRBJ1-1, with unresolved D. CDR1 is SGDLS and CDR2 is YYNGEE in the germline V gene. Trimming stripped 4 bases from V and 8 bases from J, with 12 bases between. The CDR3 totals 12 residues. CDR3 nucleotide sequence: TGTGCCAGCAGCCCCCGGGAAGGGGAAGCTTTCTTT. Translating gives CASSPREGEAFF.

J is TRBJ1-1 and V is TRBV10-3, with 8 bases that match TRBD1. V shed 2 bases, J shed 3 bases, and the junction held 11 bases outside the gene matches. Looked up from germline, CDR1 is ENHRY and CDR2 is SYGVKD. This CDR3 comprises 17 residues. Here the CDR3 DNA reads TGTGCCATCAGTGAGACTCCACAGGGGGGGAGAGACACTGAAGCTTTCTTT. It specifies CAISETPQGGRDTEAFF.